Detailed here is one TCR beta chain. This clonotype occurred many times. What this receptor recognizes is not known. The record has no base qualities; no much larger clone is one base away. There are 15 amino acids in the CDR3, from cysteine to phenylalanine inclusive. Here the CDR3 DNA is all that survives: 45 bases in frame from base 1. The germline V and J ends show losses of 1 base and 7 bases respectively, and no gene match explains 11 bases of the junction. CDR1 and CDR2 (SGHRS, YFSETQ) derive from the germline V gene. This sample is part of a study of T cells in Graves' hyperthyroidism and ophthalmopathy (dated by TCRdb to the late 2010s). As for the study more broadly: Peripheral blood samples were taken at initial diagnosis, before any treatment was given. TCR V-J signatures able to tell the groups apart were searched for in a discovery cohort of some 97 patients, of whom more than 40 had Graves' ophthalmopathy and some 60 had stable Graves' hyperthyroidism. An independent validation cohort of around 19 hyperthyroidism patients and roughly 16 patients who later progressed to ophthalmopathy tested prospective prediction of ophthalmopathy. The 100 discovery patients were randomly split 7:3 into training and test sets. In addition, the study compared T-cell repertoires in thyroid tissue and in blood from 6 or 7 Graves' hyperthyroidism patients. After sampling, hyperthyroidism patients received methimazole starting at 30 mg daily, and ophthalmopathy patients received high-dose intravenous methylprednisolone. The paper reports TCR Vbeta CDR3 sequencing of some 140 peripheral blood samples: around 45 ophthalmopathy, approximately 74 hyperthyroidism and around 17 progressor patients.

Moderately to severely active disease, a Clinical Activity Score of at least 3, a NOSPECS grade of at least 4, and a duration under 3 months were present in ophthalmopathy patients. Exclusion was applied to patients with uncontrolled infections, other autoimmune diseases, pregnancy or lactation. Diagnoses were based on clinical symptoms, serum thyroxine and TRAb, thyroid ultrasound and orbital computed tomography. Ficoll-Paque density gradient centrifugation was used to isolate PBMCs from 10 ml of fresh peripheral blood. Trizol reagent was used to extract total RNA, and RNA quality was then checked on an Agilent 2100 Bioanalyzer. General study outcomes and caveats: A model built on a 13 V-J signature distinguished ophthalmopathy from stable hyperthyroidism, reaching roughly 88% sensitivity and under 84% specificity in cross-validation and 80%/75% in testing. Sample size was not statistically predetermined, and investigators were not blinded to group allocation. In validation, the model predicted progression to ophthalmopathy a median of about 6.8 months before onset, with over 55% sensitivity and 72.22% specificity. Most expanded thyroid clonotypes (frequency above 0.001) were also detected in blood, suggesting blood repertoires may reflect thyroid immune responses.

The TCR beta CDR3 regions were amplified from the RNA transcripts. The first round of RT-PCR for the TCR CDR3 was performed with the HTBI primer set and the Qiagen OneStep RT-PCR kit. Libraries were constructed in a second round of multiplex PCR, after which size selection and purification were carried out. Libraries were sequenced paired-end with 100 bp reads on an Illumina HiSeq2000. For the original study's pipeline: SOAPnuke was used to process the raw data, throwing out any read that contained adapters or uncalled bases, had a mean Phred below 15, or lacked an exact constant-primer or identifier match. COPE v1.2.5 was used to merge the high-quality paired reads, and each unique nucleotide sequence was defined as a clonotype. MiTCR v1.1 was used to align clonotypes to the IMGT TRBV, TRBD and TRBJ reference segments. Analysis was restricted to V-J combinations with a frequency above 0.0001, which covered roughly 99% of repertoires. The TCS score was defined as F50 (clonal expansion) divided by E x V (chaos), with BLOSUM62-based TCRdist calculated between CDR3 peptides within each V-J. Welch's t-statistics and random forest reduced around 510 V-J features to 10 to 15, which were used in a naive Bayes classifier (R e1071). The public reads were reanalyzed by TCRdb: fastp trimming at Q25, MiXCR alignment, in-frame beta chains only. Under each unique CDR3 protein, matching rows form one entry showing the most common genes and DNA. It is TCRdb's table, rather than the study itself, that gives the V and J calls and clone size. The sample table records approximately 300,000 distinct CDR3 sequences; around 15% of these occur just once. Clones ranked in the top ten supply roughly 53% of the sample.

The TCR sequence derives from a woman aged 55-75 years with Graves' ophthalmopathy. The specimen sequenced was blood. The rearrangement joined TRBV5-1 to TRBJ2-7; 7 central bases correspond to TRBD2. The DNA is as follows: TGCGCCAGCAGCTTGTTGGTGGGGACTAACGGAGAGCAGTACTTC. It translates as CASSLLVGTNGEQYF.